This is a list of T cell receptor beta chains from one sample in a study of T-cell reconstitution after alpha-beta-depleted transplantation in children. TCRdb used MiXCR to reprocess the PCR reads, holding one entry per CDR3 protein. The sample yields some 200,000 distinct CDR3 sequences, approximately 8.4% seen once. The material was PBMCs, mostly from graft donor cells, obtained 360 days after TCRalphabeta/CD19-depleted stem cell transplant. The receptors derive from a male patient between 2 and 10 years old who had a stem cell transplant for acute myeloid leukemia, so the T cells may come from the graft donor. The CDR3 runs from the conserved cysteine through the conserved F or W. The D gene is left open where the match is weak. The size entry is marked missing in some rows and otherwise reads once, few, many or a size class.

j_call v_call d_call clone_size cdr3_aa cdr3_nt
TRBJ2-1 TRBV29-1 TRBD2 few CSVEGTSLSYNEQFF TGCAGCGTTGAGGGGACTAGCCTTTCCTACAATGAGCAGTTCTTC
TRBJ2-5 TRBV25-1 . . CASSVGVLVQETQYF TGTGCCAGCAGTGTAGGGGTATTAGTCCAAGAGACCCAGTACTTC
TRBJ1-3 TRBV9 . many CASNIQGYPGNTIYF TGTGCCAGCAACATACAGGGCTACCCCGGAAACACCATATATTTT
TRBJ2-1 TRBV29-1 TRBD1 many CSVARTGGDEQFF TGCAGCGTGGCCCGGACAGGGGGCGATGAGCAGTTCTTC
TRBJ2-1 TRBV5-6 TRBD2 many CASSQGLARSNEQFF TGTGCCAGCAGCCAGGGACTAGCTCGTAGCAATGAGCAGTTCTTC
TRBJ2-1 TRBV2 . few CASSQGPQSSYNEQFF TGTGCCAGCAGTCAAGGACCACAAAGCTCCTACAATGAGCAGTTCTTC
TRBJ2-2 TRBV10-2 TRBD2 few CATSSGLAGSTANTGELFF TGCGCCACCAGTTCGGGGCTAGCGGGATCCACCGCGAACACCGGGGAGCTGTTTTTT
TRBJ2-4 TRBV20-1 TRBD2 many CSAFIFLAGTKNIQYF TGCAGTGCCTTTATATTCCTAGCGGGAACCAAAAACATTCAGTACTTC
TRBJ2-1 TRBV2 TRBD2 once CARSGTSYYDNEQFF TGTGCCAGGAGCGGGACCTCCTACTATGACAATGAGCAGTTCTTC
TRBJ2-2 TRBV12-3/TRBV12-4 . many CASSSGFPGELFF TGTGCCAGCAGTTCAGGGTTTCCCGGGGAGCTGTTTTTT
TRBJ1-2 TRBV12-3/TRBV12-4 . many CASSLYPNYGYTF TGTGCCAGCAGTTTGTACCCTAACTATGGCTACACCTTC
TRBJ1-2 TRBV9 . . CASSVAGTGNYGYTF TGTGCCAGCAGCGTAGCAGGGACGGGTAACTATGGCTACACCTTC
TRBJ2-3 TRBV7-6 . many CASSLAAGNGDTQYF TGTGCCAGCAGCTTAGCCGCGGGGAACGGGGATACGCAGTATTTT
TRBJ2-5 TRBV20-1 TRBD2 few CSAPTSGVQETQYF TGCAGTGCGCCGACTAGCGGGGTCCAAGAGACCCAGTACTTC
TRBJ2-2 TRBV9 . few CASSVTGSDTGELFF TGTGCCAGCAGCGTAACCGGGTCGGACACCGGGGAGCTGTTTTTT
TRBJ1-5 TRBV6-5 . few CASSLGRSNQPQHF TGTGCCAGCAGTTTAGGCAGGTCTAATCAGCCCCAGCATTTT
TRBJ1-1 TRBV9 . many CASSVVLTGDTEAFF TGTGCCAGCAGCGTAGTTCTTACGGGGGACACTGAAGCTTTCTTT
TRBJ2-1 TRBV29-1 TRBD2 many CSVGVAGGPGEQFF TGCAGCGTTGGGGTAGCGGGAGGGCCGGGGGAGCAGTTCTTC
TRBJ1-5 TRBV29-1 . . CSVGRDSDQPQHF TGCAGCGTTGGACGGGACTCAGATCAGCCCCAGCATTTT
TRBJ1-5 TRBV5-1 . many CASSPSGPGQPQHF TGCGCCAGCAGCCCAAGTGGCCCGGGGCAGCCCCAGCATTTT
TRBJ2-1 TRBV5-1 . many CASSLEWRGIQFF TGCGCCAGCAGCTTGGAATGGAGGGGGATTCAGTTCTTC
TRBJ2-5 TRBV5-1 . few CASSLEGLSRETQYF TGCGCCAGCAGCTTGGAGGGTTTGTCGCGGGAGACCCAGTACTTC
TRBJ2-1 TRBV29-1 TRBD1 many CSVEGQGYNEQFF TGCAGCGTTGAGGGACAGGGGTACAATGAGCAGTTCTTC
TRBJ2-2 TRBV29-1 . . CSARSGRAGVYTGELFF TGCAGCGCCCGTTCGGGTCGGGCAGGGGTCTACACCGGGGAGCTGTTTTTT
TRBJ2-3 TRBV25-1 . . CASSESRQAVSTDTQYF TGTGCCAGCAGTGAATCCAGACAGGCGGTTAGCACAGATACGCAGTATTTT
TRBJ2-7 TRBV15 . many CATSRELGQNPTYEQYF TGTGCCACCAGCAGAGAGCTCGGGCAGAACCCTACCTACGAGCAGTACTTC
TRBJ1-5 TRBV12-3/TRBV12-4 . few CASTRGTNQPQHF TGTGCCAGCACCCGGGGCACCAATCAGCCCCAGCATTTT
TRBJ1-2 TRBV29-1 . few CSVDNRVSYGYTF TGCAGCGTTGATAACAGAGTCTCCTATGGCTACACCTTC
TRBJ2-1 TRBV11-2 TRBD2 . CASSSPGLAEQFF TGTGCCAGCAGCTCCCCGGGACTAGCGGAGCAGTTCTTC
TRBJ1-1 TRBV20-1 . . CSARDSAGGATEAFF TGCAGTGCTAGAGATTCGGCGGGAGGGGCCACTGAAGCTTTCTTT
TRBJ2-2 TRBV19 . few CASSPDRLDGELFF TGTGCCAGTAGCCCCGACAGGCTTGACGGGGAGCTGTTTTTT
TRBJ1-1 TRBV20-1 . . CSARLYSGTEAFF TGCAGTGCTAGACTGTACAGTGGGACTGAAGCTTTCTTT
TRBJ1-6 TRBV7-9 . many CASSPTGLNNSPLHF TGTGCCAGCAGCCCGACGGGACTTAATAATTCACCCCTCCACTTT
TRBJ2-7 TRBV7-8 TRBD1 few CASSLTTGVEQYF TGTGCCAGCAGCTTAACTACAGGGGTCGAGCAGTACTTC
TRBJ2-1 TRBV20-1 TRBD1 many CSALGQGLDEQFF TGCAGTGCCCTAGGACAGGGTTTAGATGAGCAGTTCTTC
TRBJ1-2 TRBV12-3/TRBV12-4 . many CASSFAVDYGYTF TGTGCCAGCAGTTTCGCGGTCGACTATGGCTACACCTTC
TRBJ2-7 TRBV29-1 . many CSVVKRVHPDEQYF TGCAGCGTTGTCAAACGGGTCCACCCAGACGAGCAGTACTTC
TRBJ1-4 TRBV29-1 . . CSVGQSSVYEKLFF TGCAGCGTTGGGCAGTCTTCGGTATATGAAAAACTGTTTTTT
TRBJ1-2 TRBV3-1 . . CASSQTHHEGYGYTF TGTGCCAGCAGCCAGACCCATCACGAAGGCTATGGCTACACCTTC
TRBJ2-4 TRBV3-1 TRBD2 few CASSPKLRTSGRASMVNIQYF TGTGCCAGCAGCCCAAAACTAAGGACTAGCGGGAGGGCCTCAATGGTAAACATTCAGTACTTC
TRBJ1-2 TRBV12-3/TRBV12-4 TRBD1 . CASSPDRGYYGYTF TGTGCCAGCAGTCCGGACAGGGGATACTATGGCTACACCTTC
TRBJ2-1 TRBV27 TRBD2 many CASSLRDYHRSSYNEQFF TGTGCCAGCAGTTTGCGGGACTACCATAGGAGCTCCTACAATGAGCAGTTCTTC
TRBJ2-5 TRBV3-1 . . CASSHLGTEETQYF TGTGCCAGCAGCCATCTTGGGACTGAAGAGACCCAGTACTTC
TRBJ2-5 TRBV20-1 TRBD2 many CSAPGLATETQYF TGCAGTGCCCCGGGACTAGCGACGGAGACCCAGTACTTC
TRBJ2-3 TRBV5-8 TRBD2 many CASSFSGGADTQYF TGTGCCAGCAGCTTCAGCGGGGGCGCAGATACGCAGTATTTT
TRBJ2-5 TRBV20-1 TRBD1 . CSAAASTGARETQYF TGCAGTGCGGCAGCCTCGACAGGGGCGAGAGAGACCCAGTACTTC
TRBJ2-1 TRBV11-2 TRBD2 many CASSLELVLAGGHNEQFF TGTGCCAGCAGCTTAGAGTTAGTACTAGCGGGAGGCCACAATGAGCAGTTCTTC
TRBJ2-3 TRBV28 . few CASSFGTGVDTQYF TGTGCCAGCAGTTTTGGGACGGGCGTAGATACGCAGTATTTT
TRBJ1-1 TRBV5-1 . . CASSKEMNTEAFF TGCGCCAGCAGCAAGGAAATGAACACTGAAGCTTTCTTT
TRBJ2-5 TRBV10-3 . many CAISEGQETQYF TGTGCCATCAGTGAAGGCCAAGAGACCCAGTACTTC
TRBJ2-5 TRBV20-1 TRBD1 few CSARDLRTGEETQYF TGCAGTGCTAGAGACCTAAGGACAGGGGAGGAGACCCAGTACTTC